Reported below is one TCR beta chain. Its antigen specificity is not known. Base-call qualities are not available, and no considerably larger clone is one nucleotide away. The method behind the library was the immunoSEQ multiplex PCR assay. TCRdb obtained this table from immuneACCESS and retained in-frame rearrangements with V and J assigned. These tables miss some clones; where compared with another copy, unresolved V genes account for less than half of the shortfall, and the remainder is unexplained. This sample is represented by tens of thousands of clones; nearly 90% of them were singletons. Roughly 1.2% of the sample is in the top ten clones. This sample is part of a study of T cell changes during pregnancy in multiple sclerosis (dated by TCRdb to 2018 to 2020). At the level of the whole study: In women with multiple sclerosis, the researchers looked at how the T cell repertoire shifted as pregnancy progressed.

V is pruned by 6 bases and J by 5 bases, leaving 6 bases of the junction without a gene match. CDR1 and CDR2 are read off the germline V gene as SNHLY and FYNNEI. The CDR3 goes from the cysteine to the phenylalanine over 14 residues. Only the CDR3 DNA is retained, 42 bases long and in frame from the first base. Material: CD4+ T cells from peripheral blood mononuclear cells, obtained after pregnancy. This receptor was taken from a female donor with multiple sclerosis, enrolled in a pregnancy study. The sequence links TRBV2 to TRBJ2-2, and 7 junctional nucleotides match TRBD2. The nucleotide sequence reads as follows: TGTGCCAGCAGAGGAACTAGCGAAACCGGGGAGCTGTTTTTT. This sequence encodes CASRGTSETGELFF.